One T cell receptor (beta chain) is described in this entry. These data come from a study of control samples from healthy donors and cancer patients. The ends were cut back, 0 bases at V and 4 bases at J, with 12 bases in the middle. Germline V gives CDR1 MGHRA, CDR2 YSYEKL. The CDR3 covers 15 residues. Produced via immunoSEQ multiplex PCR; TCRdb's table is partial and in-frame only. The table has over 100,000 clones, about nine tenths seen once. The gene calls are TRBV4-1 and TRBJ2-5, with D unresolved. This TCR was sampled from a man aged 35 to 55 in good health. The sequenced material came from blood. CDR3 protein: CASSQDSGLGETQYF. The CDR3 region has the DNA TGCGCCAGCAGCCAAGATTCGGGCTTAGGAGAGACCCAGTACTTC.